This TCR beta chain comes out of a study of T cell repertoires in cytomegalovirus infection. Study-level background: The public TCR beta signatures pointed to both CMV infection and matching HLA type.

The V and J ends lost 3 bases and 6 bases respectively, with 21 bases between them. The CDR3 length is 17 residues. In regard to this clonotype: Its antigen remains unidentified.

MiXCR, applied by TCRdb to the reads, yields one record per CDR3 protein. Of about 330,000 distinct CDR3 sequences listed, roughly 9.5% are singletons. The study's findings and limits: HLA-C-restricted CMV-specific TCR beta clonotypes were dominant in the ex vivo response. Public TCR beta family frequency separated CMV-and-HLA carriers, including in an independent cohort.

Sequenced input: PBMCs. This TCR was recovered from a human donor in good health (CMV status not recorded). Some clones in this sample may be carry-over from other donors' samples. This chain uses TRBV12-3 or TRBV12-4 with TRBJ1-5, with no clear D. The CDR3 is CASSFVMEVNVGQPQHF. The CDR3 DNA follows: TGTGCCAGCAGTTTCGTCATGGAGGTAAATGTTGGTCAGCCCCAGCATTTT.